Presented here are 27 T cell receptor beta chains from one specimen sequenced in a study of response to subunit inactivated influenza vaccine. One entry per CDR3 protein, called by TCRdb with MiXCR from the RT-PCR reads. Of about 520,000 distinct CDR3 sequences detected, 6.5% to 8% appear once; the ten largest clones hold around 14%. The sample in question was PBMCs from blood, obtained around 25 months after vaccination. These receptors all stem from a man between 50 and 70 years old who received an inactivated influenza vaccine.

The chain recombines TRBV20-1 with TRBJ2-7; 12 nucleotides line up with TRBD2. CDR3 length equals 15 residues. CDR1 DFQATT and CDR2 SNEGSKA come from the germline V gene (reference sequence). Trimming cost V 2 bases and J 3 bases; bases outside gene matches: 5. In DNA form, the CDR3 reads TGCAGTGCTAGACCAATGACTAGCGGGAGCTACGAGCAGTACTTC. Protein product: CSARPMTSGSYEQYF.

This clonotype appeared a few times. The chain links TRBV24-1 to TRBJ1-5; possible D gene TRBD1, 5 bases. CDR1 and CDR2 (germline): KGHDR, SFDVKD. The CDR3 length is 14 residues. V was clipped by 7 bases and J by 3 bases, with 12 bases between them. This CDR3 is CATSPGGVNQPQHF. The DNA for the CDR3 is TGTGCCACCAGCCCCGGGGGGGTCAATCAGCCCCAGCATTTT.

The chain couples TRBV12-3 or TRBV12-4 to TRBJ1-5; the match to TRBD1 covers 8 bases. Trimming removed 6 bases from V and 5 bases from J; junction bases left unmatched: 9. The CDR3 consists of 15 residues. The CDR3 sequence is CASRPDRGGYQPQHF. The CDR3 DNA is TGTGCCAGCAGGCCTGACAGGGGCGGGTATCAGCCCCAGCATTTT.

This clonotype was counted ten times or more. The chain is built from TRBV21-1 and TRBJ1-1; TRBD1 is the table's D call, not checked against the DNA. TRBV21-1 is flagged as a pseudogene. The CDR3 runs 16 residues. The CDR3, as DNA: TGTGCCAACCCTCGCACAGGAACGAACTGTACCACTGAAGCTTTCTTT. Translating gives CANPRTGTNCTTEAFF.

The chain links TRBV6-5 to TRBJ2-3, with a weak D call TRBD2 (5 bases). CDR1 and CDR2 (germline): MNHEY, SVGAGI. The CDR3 covers 13 residues. V lost 4 bases and J lost 6, with 11 bases in between. The CDR3 DNA follows: TGTGCCAGCAGTTCCGGACTGGGGGATACGCAGTATTTT. Amino acids: CASSSGLGDTQYF.

V gene TRBV12-3 or TRBV12-4 combines with J gene TRBJ2-1, with 7 bases identical to TRBD1. CDR3 length: 13 amino acids. J was trimmed by 7 bases and V by 6 bases; bases with no gene match: 6. The DNA for the CDR3 is TGTGCCAGCAGACTTGACAGGGTAAATGAGCAGTTCTTC. Translation gives CASRLDRVNEQFF.

This clonotype has more than one count but fewer than ten. The chain has TRBV20-1 and TRBJ1-4; D perhaps matches TRBD1 (6 bases). The CDR3 is made up of 14 amino acids. The V gene's germline CDR1 is DFQATT and CDR2 SNEGSKA (reference sequence). V lost 6 bases and J lost 3, with 14 bases in between. The CDR3 DNA reads TGCAGTGCCCAACGGGGGGGCCCTAATGAAAAACTGTTTTTT. Translated, it gives CSAQRGGPNEKLFF.

This clonotype was seen many times. The V call is TRBV20-1, the J call TRBJ1-5; the D gene is possibly TRBD1 (5 bases). Trimming cost V 6 bases and J 8 bases, with 11 bases left between them. CDR3 length: 11 amino acids. Per germline, CDR1 DFQATT and CDR2 SNEGSKA (reference sequence). The CDR3 DNA reads as TGCAGTGCCCAGGGAAGTAAGCCCCAGCATTTT. It encodes CSAQGSKPQHF.

This clonotype occurred many times. The chain joins TRBV11-2 to TRBJ2-2; TRBD2 matches at 8 bases. The CDR3 runs 15 residues. The germline V gene encodes CDR1 SGHAT and CDR2 FQNNGV. J was trimmed by 2 bases and V by 2 bases; bases with no gene match: 1. This chain's CDR3 is CASSLTSGNTGELFF. The CDR3 nucleotides read TGTGCCAGCAGCTTAACTAGCGGCAACACCGGGGAGCTGTTTTTT.

The V call is TRBV4-1, the J call TRBJ2-2; D assignment may be TRBD1 or TRBD2 (5 bases each). Trimming took 6 bases from V and 7 from J, leaving 24 bases between them. CDR1 and CDR2 (germline): MGHRA, YSYEKL. The CDR3 is made up of 17 amino acids. The CDR3 region is CASSSGRTFILGGELFF. The CDR3, as DNA: TGCGCCAGCAGTTCGGGACGGACATTTATTCTAGGCGGGGAGCTGTTTTTT.

This clonotype came up a few times. V usage is TRBV20-1 and J usage is TRBJ2-7; the match to TRBD2 covers 15 bases. The length of the CDR3 is 14 residues. In germline, CDR1 is DFQATT, CDR2 SNEGSKA (reference sequence). Trimming took 2 bases from V and 6 from J; bases not matched to a gene: 2. CDR3 protein: CSARRGLAGGEQYF. The CDR3 DNA reads as TGCAGTGCTAGACGGGGACTAGCGGGAGGCGAGCAGTACTTC.

The table lists this clonotype with many counts. The gene calls are TRBV27 and TRBJ1-5; 7 bases are shared with TRBD1. V dropped 6 bases and J dropped 6; count of bases not matched to a gene: 5. The CDR3 consists of 13 residues. Germline CDR1 and CDR2: MNHEY and SMNVEV (reference sequence). The CDR3, as DNA: TGTGCCAGCAGCCCGACAGGGCGTCAGCCCCAGCATTTT. The encoded protein is CASSPTGRQPQHF.

The chain employs TRBV4-2 and TRBJ2-5; TRBD2 is a possible D gene (6 bases). The CDR3 extends over 13 amino acids. Trimming left V 8 bases short and J 3 bases short, with 13 bases between. Germline loops: CDR1 LGHNA, CDR2 YNFKEQ. Here the CDR3 DNA reads TGTGCCAGCGGTAGGGGCGGGGAAGAGACCCAGTACTTC. Amino acid sequence: CASGRGGEETQYF.

The sample holds a few counts of this clonotype. This rearrangement joins TRBV28 to TRBJ1-2; D perhaps matches TRBD1 (6 bases). The CDR3 has 16 residues. V lost 1 base and J 4 bases, leaving 16 bases between the germline ends. Per the germline V gene, CDR1 is MDHEN and CDR2 is SYDVKM. In DNA, the CDR3 is TGTGCCAGCAGTTTATATGTTGACAGGAGGGGCTATGGCTACACCTTC. It is translated as CASSLYVDRRGYGYTF.

This clonotype was seen more than once but under ten times. This chain connects TRBV6-5 to TRBJ1-2; TRBD1 agrees at 7 bases. Germline CDR1 reads MNHEY; CDR2 reads SVGAGI. Trimming at V came to 0 bases and at J to 4 bases, leaving 2 bases not matched to a gene. There are 14 residues in the CDR3. The CDR3 loop reads CASSYSSGGYGYTF. CDR3 DNA sequence: TGTGCCAGCAGTTACTCATCAGGGGGCTATGGCTACACCTTC.

The chain links TRBV19 to TRBJ1-2; D not certain. Germline V gene lookup returns CDR1 LNHDA and CDR2 SQIVND (reference sequence). Trimming stripped 4 bases from V and 0 bases from J, with 6 bases between. This CDR3 contains 13 residues. The DNA of the CDR3 is TGTGCCAGTAGTACACCGGCTAACTATGGCTACACCTTC. Translating gives CASSTPANYGYTF. The full variable domain, completed using reference TRBV19 and TRBJ1-2, is DGGITQSPKYLFRKEGQNVTLSCEQNLNHDAMYWYRQDPGQGLRLIYYSQIVNDFQKGDIAEGYSVSREKKESFPLTVTSAQKNPTAFYLCASSTPANYGYTFGSGTRLTVV.

The CDR3 bases are TGTGCCTGGGCCCGGACAGGGCGGTTGAGCACTGAAGCTTTCTTT. Protein sequence: CAWARTGRLSTEAFF. The chain links TRBV30 to TRBJ1-1; TRBD1 matches at 8 bases. This CDR3 is 15 amino acids long. The V gene end was trimmed by 5 bases and the J gene end by 4 bases; junction bases not matched to a gene: 12. Germline CDR1 and CDR2: GTSNPN and SVGIG (reference sequence).

This clonotype was seen only a few times. The chain links TRBV7-8 to TRBJ2-1; unclear D gene. Trimming removed 1 base from V and 0 bases from J, with 7 bases in between. From germline, CDR1 is SGHVS and CDR2 FQNEAQ. The CDR3 sequence is 15 residues long. CDR3 sequence reads: CASSLVGVSYNEQFF. CDR3 nucleotide sequence: TGTGCCAGCAGCTTAGTCGGCGTCTCCTACAATGAGCAGTTCTTC.

The table lists this clonotype with a few counts. The chain uses TRBV5-1 and TRBJ2-1, with unresolved D. The CDR3 is 15 amino acids. The germline V gene encodes CDR1 SGHRS and CDR2 YFSETQ. V dropped 4 bases and J dropped 0 bases, with 11 bases sitting between them. The CDR3 here is CASSPDTFSYNEQFF. DNA of the CDR3: TGCGCCAGCAGCCCAGACACATTCTCCTACAATGAGCAGTTCTTC.

The V and J genes are TRBV7-3 and TRBJ2-2, with D possibly TRBD2 on 5 matching bases. This CDR3 is built from 13 residues. Deletions cut 2 bases from V and 7 bases from J, with 8 bases between. The germline V gene has CDR1 SGHTA and CDR2 FQGTGA. The chain's CDR3 is CASSLPAGGELFF. The CDR3 DNA reads as TGTGCCAGCAGCTTACCCGCGGGCGGGGAGCTGTTTTTT.

The CDR3: CSATVHRLGQAYEQYF. The CDR3 coding sequence is TGCAGTGCTACCGTGCATCGCTTAGGACAGGCCTACGAGCAGTACTTC. The chain carries TRBV20-1 and TRBJ2-7, with 7 bases that match TRBD1. V dropped 4 bases and J dropped 2; count of bases not matched to a gene: 14. The CDR3 is made up of 16 amino acids. Germline CDR1 DFQATT, CDR2 SNEGSKA (reference sequence).

In this sample, this clonotype turned up many times. The V gene is TRBV6-2 or TRBV6-3, the J gene TRBJ2-1; D may match TRBD1 or TRBD2 (5 bases each). The CDR3 is 11 residues long. From germline, CDR1 is MNHEY and CDR2 SVGEGT. Trimming removed 2 bases from V and 9 bases from J, with 5 bases in between. Here the CDR3 DNA reads TGTGCCAGCAGTTACGGGGGTGAGCAGTTCTTC. Translating gives CASSYGGEQFF.

At least ten counts were recorded for this clonotype. J is TRBJ2-7 and V is TRBV5-6; D is perhaps TRBD1 (5 bases). The CDR3 consists of 14 residues. V lost 1 base and J 3 bases, leaving 11 bases between the germline ends. From germline, CDR1 is SGHDT and CDR2 YYEEEE. In DNA form, the CDR3 reads TGTGCCAGCAGCTTGCTCTCGGACATCTACGAGCAGTACTTC. Translating gives CASSLLSDIYEQYF.

This clonotype was picked up many times. J is TRBJ2-2 and V is TRBV3-1; 9 bases are shared with TRBD1. V shed 4 bases and J 4 bases; nucleotides not matched to a gene: 4. From germline, CDR1 is LGHDT and CDR2 YNNKEL (reference sequence). This CDR3 has 15 amino acids. Here the CDR3 DNA reads TGTGCCAGCAGCCCCGGGACAGGGCGCACCGGGGAGCTGTTTTTT. This encodes CASSPGTGRTGELFF.

A few counts support this clonotype. This chain joins TRBV25-1 and TRBJ2-3; D is ambiguous. With 3 bases removed from V and 5 bases from J, the gap between germline ends came to 15 bases. This CDR3 region has 15 residues. The germline V gene encodes CDR1 MGHDK and CDR2 SYGVNS. The CDR3 loop is CASSDFSHRVDTQYF. Here the CDR3 DNA reads TGTGCCAGCAGTGATTTCTCTCATCGGGTAGATACGCAGTATTTT.

The genes are TRBV5-1 and TRBJ2-5, with 10 bases aligning to TRBD2. Germline V gives CDR1 SGHRS, CDR2 YFSETQ. Trimming removed 1 base from V and 5 bases from J; junction bases left unmatched: 8. The CDR3 contains 16 residues. The DNA for the CDR3 is TGCGCCAGCAGCTTGTCCGGACTAGCGGCCCGGGAGACCCAGTACTTC. Translation: CASSLSGLAARETQYF.

This clonotype was picked up a small number of times. This chain joins TRBV6-5 and TRBJ1-5; D unclear. Germline CDR1 is MNHEY and CDR2 is SVGAGI. The CDR3 is 14 residues long. Between the trimmed V and J ends, which lost 0 bases and 0 bases, there was a span of 3 bases. DNA for the CDR3: TGTGCCAGCAGTTACTCCTCTAGCAATCAGCCCCAGCATTTT. Amino acids: CASSYSSSNQPQHF.